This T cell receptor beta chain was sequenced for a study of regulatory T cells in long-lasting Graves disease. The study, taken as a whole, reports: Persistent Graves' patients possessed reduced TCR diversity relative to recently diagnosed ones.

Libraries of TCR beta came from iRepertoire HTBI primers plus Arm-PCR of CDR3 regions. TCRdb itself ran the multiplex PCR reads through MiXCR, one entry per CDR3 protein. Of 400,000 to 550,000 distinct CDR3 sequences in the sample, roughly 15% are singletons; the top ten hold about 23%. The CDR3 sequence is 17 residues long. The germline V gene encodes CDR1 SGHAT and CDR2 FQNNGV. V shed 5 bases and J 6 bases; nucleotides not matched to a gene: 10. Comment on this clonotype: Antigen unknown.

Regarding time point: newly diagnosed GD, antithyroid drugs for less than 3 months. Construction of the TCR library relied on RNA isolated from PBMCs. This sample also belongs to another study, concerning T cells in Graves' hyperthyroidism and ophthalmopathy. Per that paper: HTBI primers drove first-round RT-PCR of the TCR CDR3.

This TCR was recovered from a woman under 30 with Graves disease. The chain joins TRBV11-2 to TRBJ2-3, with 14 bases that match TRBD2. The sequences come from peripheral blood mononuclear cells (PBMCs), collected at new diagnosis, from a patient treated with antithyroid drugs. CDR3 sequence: CASSRTGTSGSSDTQYF. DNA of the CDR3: TGTGCCAGCAGCCGAACCGGGACTAGCGGGAGTTCCGATACGCAGTATTTT. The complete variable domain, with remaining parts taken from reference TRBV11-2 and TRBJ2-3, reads EAGVAQSPRYKIIEKRQSVAFWCNPISGHATLYWYQQILGQGPKLLIQFQNNGVVDDSQLPKDRFSAERLKGVDSTLKIQPAKLEDSAVYLCASSRTGTSGSSDTQYFGPGTRLTVL.